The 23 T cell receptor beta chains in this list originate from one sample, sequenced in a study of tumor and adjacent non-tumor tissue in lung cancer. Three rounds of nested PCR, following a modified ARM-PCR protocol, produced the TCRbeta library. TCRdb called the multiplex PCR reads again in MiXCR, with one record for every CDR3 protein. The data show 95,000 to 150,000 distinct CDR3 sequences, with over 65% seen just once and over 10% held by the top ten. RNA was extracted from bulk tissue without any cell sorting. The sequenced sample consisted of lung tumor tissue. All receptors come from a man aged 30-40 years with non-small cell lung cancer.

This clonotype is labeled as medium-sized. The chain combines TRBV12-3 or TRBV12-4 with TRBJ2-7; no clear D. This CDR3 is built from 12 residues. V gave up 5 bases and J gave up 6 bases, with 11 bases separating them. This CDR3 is CASSNLFREQYF. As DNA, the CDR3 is TGTGCCAGCAGTAACCTTTTTCGCGAGCAGTACTTC.

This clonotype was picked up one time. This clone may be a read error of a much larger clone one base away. The CDR3 protein is CASNYGTSDTGELFF. In DNA form, the CDR3 reads TGTGCCAGCAATTACGGGACTAGCGACACCGGGGAGCTGTTTTTT. V is TRBV6-2 or TRBV6-3 and J is TRBJ2-2, with 10 positions matching TRBD2. The CDR3 has 15 amino acids. Germline V CDR1 and CDR2: MNHEY, SVGEGT.

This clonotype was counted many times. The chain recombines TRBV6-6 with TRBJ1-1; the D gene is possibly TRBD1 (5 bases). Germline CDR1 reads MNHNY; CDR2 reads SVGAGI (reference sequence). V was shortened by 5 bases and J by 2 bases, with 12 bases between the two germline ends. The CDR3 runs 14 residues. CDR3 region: CASSKLTGNTEAFF. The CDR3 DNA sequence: TGTGCCAGCAGTAAATTAACAGGTAACACTGAAGCTTTCTTT.

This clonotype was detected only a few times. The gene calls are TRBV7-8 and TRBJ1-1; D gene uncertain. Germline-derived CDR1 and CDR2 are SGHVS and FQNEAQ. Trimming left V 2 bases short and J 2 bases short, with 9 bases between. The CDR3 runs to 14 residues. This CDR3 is CASSLTDDNTEAFF. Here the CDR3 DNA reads TGTGCCAGCAGCTTAACGGACGATAACACTGAAGCTTTCTTT.

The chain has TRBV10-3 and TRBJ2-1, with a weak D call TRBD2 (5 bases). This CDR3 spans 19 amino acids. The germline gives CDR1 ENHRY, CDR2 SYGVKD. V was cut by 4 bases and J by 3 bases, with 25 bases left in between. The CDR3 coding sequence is TGTGCCATCAGTGGGGCCCTCGGACTGGCTGGTAATTACTACAATGAGCAGTTCTTC. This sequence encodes CAISGALGLAGNYYNEQFF.

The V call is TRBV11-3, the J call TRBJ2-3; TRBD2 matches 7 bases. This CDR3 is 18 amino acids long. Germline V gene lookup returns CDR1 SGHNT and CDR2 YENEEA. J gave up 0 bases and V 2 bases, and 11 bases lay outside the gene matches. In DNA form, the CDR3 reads TGTGCCAGCAGCTTATTAGCGCCTAGCGGCCATAGCACAGATACGCAGTATTTT. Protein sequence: CASSLLAPSGHSTDTQYF.

The CDR3 coding sequence is TGTACTAGCAGTTACTCGAGGGGTGGTAGCTCCTACAATGAGCAGTTCTTC. It specifies CTSSYSRGGSSYNEQFF. The rearrangement uses TRBV6-5 and TRBJ2-1; tentatively, D is TRBD2 (6 bases). The CDR3 consists of 17 residues. CDR1 and CDR2 (germline): MNHEY, SVGAGI.

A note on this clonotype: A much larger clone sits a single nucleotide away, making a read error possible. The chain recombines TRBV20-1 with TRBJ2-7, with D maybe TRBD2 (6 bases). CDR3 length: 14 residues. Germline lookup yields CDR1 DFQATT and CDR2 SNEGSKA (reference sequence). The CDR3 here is CSARGAGRPHEQYF. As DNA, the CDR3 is TGCAGTGCGAGAGGGGCGGGAAGGCCCCACGAGCAGTACTTC.

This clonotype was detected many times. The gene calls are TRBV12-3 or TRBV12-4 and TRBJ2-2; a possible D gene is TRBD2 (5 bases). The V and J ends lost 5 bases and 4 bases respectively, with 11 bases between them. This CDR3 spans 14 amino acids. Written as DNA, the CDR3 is TGTGCCAGCAGTCTGCAGGAGGTCACCGGGGAGCTGTTTTTT. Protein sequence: CASSLQEVTGELFF.

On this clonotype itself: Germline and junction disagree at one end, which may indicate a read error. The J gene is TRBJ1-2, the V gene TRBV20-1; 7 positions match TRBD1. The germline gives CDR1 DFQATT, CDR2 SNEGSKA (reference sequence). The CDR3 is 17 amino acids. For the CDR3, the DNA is TGCAGCGCTAGGATTGTTGCAAGACAGGGTGCCATGAATGGCTACACCTTC. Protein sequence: CSARIVARQGAMNGYTF.

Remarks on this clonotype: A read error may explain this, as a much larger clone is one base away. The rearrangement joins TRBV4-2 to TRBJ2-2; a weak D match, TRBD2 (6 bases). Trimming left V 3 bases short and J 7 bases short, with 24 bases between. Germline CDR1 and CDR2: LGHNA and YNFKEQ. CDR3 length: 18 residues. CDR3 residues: CASSHPPSGPGGIGELFF. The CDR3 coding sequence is TGTGCCAGCAGCCACCCCCCCAGCGGACCCGGAGGGATCGGGGAGCTGTTTTTT.

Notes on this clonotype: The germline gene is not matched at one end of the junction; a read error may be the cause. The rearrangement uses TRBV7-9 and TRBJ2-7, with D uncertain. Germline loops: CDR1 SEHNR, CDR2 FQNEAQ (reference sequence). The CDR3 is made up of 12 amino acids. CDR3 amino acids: CDSSTGWLEQYF. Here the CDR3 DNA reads TGTGACAGCAGCACCGGGTGGCTCGAGCAGTACTTC.

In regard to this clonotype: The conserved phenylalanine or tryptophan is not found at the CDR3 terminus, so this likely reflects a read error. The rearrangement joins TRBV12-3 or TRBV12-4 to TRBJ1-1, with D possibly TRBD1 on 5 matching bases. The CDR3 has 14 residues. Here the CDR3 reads CVSTLRGENTEAFS. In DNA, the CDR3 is TGTGTCAGTACCTTGAGAGGGGAGAACACTGAAGCTTTCTCT.

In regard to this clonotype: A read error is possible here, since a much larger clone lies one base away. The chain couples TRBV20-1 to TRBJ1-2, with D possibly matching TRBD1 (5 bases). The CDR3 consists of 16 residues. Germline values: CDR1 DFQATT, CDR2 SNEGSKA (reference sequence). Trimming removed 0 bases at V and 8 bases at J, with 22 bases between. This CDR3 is CSARDSIVSQGSGYTF. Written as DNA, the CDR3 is TGCAGTGCTAGAGATTCCATCGTATCGCAGGGAAGCGGCTACACCTTC.

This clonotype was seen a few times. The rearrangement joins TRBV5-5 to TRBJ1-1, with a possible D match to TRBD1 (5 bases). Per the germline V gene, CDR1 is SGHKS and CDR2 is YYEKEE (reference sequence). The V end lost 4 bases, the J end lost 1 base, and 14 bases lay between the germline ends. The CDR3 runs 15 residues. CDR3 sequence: CASSLSGRENTEAFF. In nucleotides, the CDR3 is TGTGCCAGCAGCCTTTCGGGCAGGGAGAACACTGAAGCTTTCTTT.

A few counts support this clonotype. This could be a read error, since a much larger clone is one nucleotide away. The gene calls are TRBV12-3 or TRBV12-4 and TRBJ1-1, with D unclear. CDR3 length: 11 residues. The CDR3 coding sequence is TGTGTCAGCAGTTTAGGGCAGTCGGCTTTCTTT. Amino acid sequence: CVSSLGQSAFF.

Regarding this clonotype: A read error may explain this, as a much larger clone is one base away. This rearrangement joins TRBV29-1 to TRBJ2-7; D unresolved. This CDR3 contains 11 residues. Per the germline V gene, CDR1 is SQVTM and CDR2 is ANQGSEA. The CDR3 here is CNAVGSYEQYF. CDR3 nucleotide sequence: TGCAACGCGGTCGGCTCCTACGAGCAGTACTTC.

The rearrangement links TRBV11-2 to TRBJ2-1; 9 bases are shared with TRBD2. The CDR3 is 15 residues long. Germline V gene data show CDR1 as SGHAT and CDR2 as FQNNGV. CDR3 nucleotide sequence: TGTGAAAGCAGCTTAATGCTAGCGGGGATTGATGAGCAGTTCTTC. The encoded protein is CESSLMLAGIDEQFF.

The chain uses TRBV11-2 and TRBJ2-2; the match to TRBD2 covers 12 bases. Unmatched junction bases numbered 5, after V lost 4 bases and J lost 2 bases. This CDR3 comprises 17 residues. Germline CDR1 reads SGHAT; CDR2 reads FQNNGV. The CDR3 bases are TGTGCCAGCAGCTCAAAACTAGCGGGAGGTAACACCGGGGAGCTGTTTTTT. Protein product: CASSSKLAGGNTGELFF.

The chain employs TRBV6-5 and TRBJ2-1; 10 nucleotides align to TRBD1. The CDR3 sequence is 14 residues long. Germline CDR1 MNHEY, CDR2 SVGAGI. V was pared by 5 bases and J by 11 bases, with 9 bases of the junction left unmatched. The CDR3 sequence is CASSKRQGAYKQFF. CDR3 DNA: TGTGCCAGCAGTAAACGACAGGGGGCGTATAAGCAGTTCTTC.

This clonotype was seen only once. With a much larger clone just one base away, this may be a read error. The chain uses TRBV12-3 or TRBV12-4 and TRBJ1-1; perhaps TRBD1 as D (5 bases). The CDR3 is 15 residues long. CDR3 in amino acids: CASSPAGGVNSEAFF. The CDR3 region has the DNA TGTGCCAGCAGTCCCGCAGGAGGGGTAAACAGTGAAGCTTTCTTT.

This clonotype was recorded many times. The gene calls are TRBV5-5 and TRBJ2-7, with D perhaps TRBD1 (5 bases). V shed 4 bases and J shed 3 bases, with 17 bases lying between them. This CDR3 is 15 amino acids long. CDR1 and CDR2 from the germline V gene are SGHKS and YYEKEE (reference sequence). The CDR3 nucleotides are TGTGCCAGCAGCCCCTCGGCAGGGCTAGTCTACGAGCAGTACTTC. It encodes CASSPSAGLVYEQYF.

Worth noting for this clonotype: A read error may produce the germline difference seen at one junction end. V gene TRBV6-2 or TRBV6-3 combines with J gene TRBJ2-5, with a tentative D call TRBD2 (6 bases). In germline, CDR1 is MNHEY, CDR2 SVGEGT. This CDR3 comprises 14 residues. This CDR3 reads CTSSYGGRQETQYF. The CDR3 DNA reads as TGTACCAGCAGTTACGGGGGAAGACAAGAGACCCAGTACTTC.